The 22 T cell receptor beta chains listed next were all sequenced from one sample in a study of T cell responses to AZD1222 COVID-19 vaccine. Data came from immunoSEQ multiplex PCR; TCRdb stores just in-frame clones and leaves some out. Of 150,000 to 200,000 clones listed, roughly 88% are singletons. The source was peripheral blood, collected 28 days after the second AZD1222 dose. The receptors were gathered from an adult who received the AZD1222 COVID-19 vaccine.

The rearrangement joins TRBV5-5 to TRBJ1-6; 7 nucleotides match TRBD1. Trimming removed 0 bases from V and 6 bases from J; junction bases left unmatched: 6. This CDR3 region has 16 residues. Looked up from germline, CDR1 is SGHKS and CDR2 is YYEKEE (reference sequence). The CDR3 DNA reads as TGTGCCAGCAGCTTGGAGACAGGGAGAGCTAATTCACCCCTCCACTTT. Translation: CASSLETGRANSPLHF.

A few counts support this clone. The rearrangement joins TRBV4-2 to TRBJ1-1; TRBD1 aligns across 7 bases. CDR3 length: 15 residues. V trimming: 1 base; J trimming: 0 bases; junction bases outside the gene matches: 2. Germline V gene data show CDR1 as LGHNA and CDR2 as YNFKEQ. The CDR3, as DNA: TGTGCCAGCAGCCAAGCCACAGGGGTGAACACTGAAGCTTTCTTT. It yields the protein CASSQATGVNTEAFF.

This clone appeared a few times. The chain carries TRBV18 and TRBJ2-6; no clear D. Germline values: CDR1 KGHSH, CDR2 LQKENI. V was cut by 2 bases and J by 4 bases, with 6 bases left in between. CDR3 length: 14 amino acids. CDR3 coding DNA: TGTGCCAGCTCACCATCGGGCGGGGCCAACGTCCTGACTTTC. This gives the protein CASSPSGGANVLTF.

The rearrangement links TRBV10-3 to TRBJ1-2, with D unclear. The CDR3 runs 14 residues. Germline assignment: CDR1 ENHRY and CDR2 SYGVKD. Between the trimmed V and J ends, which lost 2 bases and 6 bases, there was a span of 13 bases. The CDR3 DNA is TGTGCCATCAGTGAGCTAAGGGAAAGCAATGGCTACACCTTC. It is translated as CAISELRESNGYTF.

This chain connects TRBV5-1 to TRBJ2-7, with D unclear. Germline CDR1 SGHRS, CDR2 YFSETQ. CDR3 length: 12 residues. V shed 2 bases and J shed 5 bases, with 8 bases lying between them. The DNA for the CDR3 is TGCGCCAGCAGCTTTCAGAATCACGAGCAGTACTTC. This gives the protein CASSFQNHEQYF.

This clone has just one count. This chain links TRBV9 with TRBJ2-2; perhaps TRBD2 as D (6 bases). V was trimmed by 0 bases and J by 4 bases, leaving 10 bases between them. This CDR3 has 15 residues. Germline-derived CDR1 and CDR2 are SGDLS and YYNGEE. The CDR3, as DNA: TGTGCCAGCAGCGTAGTCAGCGGGTCCACCGGGGAGCTGTTTTTT. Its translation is CASSVVSGSTGELFF.

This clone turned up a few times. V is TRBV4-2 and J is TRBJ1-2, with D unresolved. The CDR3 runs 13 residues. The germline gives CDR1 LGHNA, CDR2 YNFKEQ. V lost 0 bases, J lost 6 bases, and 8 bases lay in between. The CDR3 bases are TGTGCCAGCAGCCAAGAGCAGGTCGATGGCTACACCTTC. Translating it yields CASSQEQVDGYTF.

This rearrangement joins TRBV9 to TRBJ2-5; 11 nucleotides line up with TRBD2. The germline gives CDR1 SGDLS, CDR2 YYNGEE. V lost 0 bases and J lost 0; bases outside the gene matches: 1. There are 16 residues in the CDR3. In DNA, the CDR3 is TGTGCCAGCAGCGTAGGGACTAGCGGGCACCAAGAGACCCAGTACTTC. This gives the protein CASSVGTSGHQETQYF.

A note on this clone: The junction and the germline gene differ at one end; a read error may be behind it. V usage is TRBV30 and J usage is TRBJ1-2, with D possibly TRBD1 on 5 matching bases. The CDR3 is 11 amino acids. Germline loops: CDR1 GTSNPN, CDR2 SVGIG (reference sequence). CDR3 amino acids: CAWTTGYGYTF. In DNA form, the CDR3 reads TGTGCTTGGACAACGGGGTATGGCTACACCTTC.

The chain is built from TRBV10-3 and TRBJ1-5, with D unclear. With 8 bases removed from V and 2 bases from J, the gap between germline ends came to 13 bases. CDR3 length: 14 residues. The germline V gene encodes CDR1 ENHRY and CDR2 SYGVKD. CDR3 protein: CAIADSGGNQPQHF. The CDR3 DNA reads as TGTGCCATCGCCGACTCCGGAGGCAATCAGCCCCAGCATTTT.

CDR3 sequence: CASGNGRGGGETQYF. CDR3 DNA: TGTGCCAGCGGAAATGGGCGGGGGGGCGGAGAGACCCAGTACTTC. The V gene is TRBV27, the J gene TRBJ2-5, with 9 bases that match TRBD2. Germline assignment: CDR1 MNHEY and CDR2 SMNVEV (reference sequence). The CDR3 runs to 15 residues. Trimming removed 8 bases from V and 4 bases from J; junction bases left unmatched: 11.

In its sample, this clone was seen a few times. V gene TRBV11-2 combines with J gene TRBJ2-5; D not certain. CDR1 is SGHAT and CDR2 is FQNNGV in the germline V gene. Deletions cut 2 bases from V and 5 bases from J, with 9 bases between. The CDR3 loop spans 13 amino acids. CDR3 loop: CASSLSALETQYF. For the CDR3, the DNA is TGTGCCAGCAGCTTATCCGCTTTGGAGACCCAGTACTTC.

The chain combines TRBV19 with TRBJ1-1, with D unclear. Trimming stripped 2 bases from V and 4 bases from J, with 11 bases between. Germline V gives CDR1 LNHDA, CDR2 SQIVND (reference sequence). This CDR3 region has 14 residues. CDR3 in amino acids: CASSITREATEAFF. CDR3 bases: TGTGCCAGTAGTATAACGAGGGAGGCCACTGAAGCTTTCTTT. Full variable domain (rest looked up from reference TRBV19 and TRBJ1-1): DGGITQSPKYLFRKEGQNVTLSCEQNLNHDAMYWYRQDPGQGLRLIYYSQIVNDFQKGDIAEGYSVSREKKESFPLTVTSAQKNPTAFYLCASSITREATEAFFGQGTRLTVV.

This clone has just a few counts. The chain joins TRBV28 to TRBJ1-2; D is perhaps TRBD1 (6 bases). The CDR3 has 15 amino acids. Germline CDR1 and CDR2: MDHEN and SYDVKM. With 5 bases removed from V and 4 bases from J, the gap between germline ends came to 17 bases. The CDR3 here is CASSIWGRGAYGYTF. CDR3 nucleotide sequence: TGTGCCAGCAGTATCTGGGGTCGGGGGGCCTATGGCTACACCTTC.

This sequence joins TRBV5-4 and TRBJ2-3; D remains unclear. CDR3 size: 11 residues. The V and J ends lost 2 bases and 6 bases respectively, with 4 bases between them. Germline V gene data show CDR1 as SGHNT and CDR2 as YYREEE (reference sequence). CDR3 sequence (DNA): TGTGCCAGCAGCTTCGGGGATACGCAGTATTTT. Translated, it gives CASSFGDTQYF.

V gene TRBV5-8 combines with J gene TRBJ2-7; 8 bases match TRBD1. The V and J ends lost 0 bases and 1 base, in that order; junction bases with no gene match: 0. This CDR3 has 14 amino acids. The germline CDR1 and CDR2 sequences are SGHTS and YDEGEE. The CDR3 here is CASSLDRGSYEQYF. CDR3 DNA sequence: TGTGCCAGCAGCTTGGACAGGGGGTCCTACGAGCAGTACTTC.

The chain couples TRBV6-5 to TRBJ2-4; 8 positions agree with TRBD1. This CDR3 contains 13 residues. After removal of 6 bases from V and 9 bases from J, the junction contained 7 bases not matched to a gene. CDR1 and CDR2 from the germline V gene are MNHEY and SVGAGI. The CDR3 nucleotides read TGTGCCAGCAGAGTACAGGGGGTAGGCATTCAGTACTTC. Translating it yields CASRVQGVGIQYF.

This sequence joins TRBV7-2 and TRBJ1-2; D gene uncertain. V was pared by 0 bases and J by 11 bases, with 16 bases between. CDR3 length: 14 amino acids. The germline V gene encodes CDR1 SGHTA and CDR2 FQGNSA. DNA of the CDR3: TGTGCCAGCAGCTTAGCCCAGGTTCTTTTATCATACACCTTC. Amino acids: CASSLAQVLLSYTF. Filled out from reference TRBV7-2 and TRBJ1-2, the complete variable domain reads GAGVSQSPSNKVTEKGKDVELRCDPISGHTALYWYRQSLGQGLEFLIYFQGNSAPDKSGLPSDRFSAERTGGSVSTLTIQRTQQEDSAVYLCASSLAQVLLSYTFGSGTRLTVV.

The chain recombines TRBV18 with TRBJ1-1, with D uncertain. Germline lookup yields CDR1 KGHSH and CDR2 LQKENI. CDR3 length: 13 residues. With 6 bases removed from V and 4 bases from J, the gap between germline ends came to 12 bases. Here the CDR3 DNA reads TGTGCCAGCTCGCAAGGGCGCGGCACTGAAGCTTTCTTT. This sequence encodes CASSQGRGTEAFF.

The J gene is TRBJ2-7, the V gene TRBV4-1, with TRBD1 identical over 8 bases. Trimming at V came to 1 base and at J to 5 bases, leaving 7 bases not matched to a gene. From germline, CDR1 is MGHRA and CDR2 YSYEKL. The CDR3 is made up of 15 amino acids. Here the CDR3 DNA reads TGCGCCAGCAGCCAAGGGCACAGGGGGATTGACGAGCAGTACTTC. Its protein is CASSQGHRGIDEQYF.

The CDR3 nucleotides read TGTGCCAGCAGTGCGACCGACCCTTGGAACACCGGGGAGCTGTTTTTT. Translation gives CASSATDPWNTGELFF. The chain couples TRBV2 to TRBJ2-2; no definite D call. The germline V and J ends were trimmed by 4 bases and 1 base, with 13 bases remaining between them. Germline-derived CDR1 and CDR2 are SNHLY and FYNNEI. The length of the CDR3 is 16 residues.

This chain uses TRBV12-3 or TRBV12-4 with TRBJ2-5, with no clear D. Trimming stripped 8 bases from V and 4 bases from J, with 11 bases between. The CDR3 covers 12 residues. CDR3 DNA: TGTGCCAGCGAGAGACATGGAGAGACCCAGTACTTC. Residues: CASERHGETQYF.